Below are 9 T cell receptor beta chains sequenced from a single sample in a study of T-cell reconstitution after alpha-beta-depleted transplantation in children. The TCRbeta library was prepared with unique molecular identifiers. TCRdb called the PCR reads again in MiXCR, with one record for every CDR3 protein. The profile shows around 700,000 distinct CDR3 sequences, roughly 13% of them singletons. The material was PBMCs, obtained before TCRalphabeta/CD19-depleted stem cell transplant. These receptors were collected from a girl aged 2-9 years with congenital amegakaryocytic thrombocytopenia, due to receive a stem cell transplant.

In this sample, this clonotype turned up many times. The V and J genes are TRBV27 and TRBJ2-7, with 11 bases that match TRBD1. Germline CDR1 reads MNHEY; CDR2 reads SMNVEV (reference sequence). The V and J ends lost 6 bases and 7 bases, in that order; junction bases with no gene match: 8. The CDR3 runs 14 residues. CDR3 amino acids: CASRLGQGAREQYF. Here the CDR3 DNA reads TGTGCCAGCAGACTAGGACAGGGGGCGAGGGAGCAGTACTTC.

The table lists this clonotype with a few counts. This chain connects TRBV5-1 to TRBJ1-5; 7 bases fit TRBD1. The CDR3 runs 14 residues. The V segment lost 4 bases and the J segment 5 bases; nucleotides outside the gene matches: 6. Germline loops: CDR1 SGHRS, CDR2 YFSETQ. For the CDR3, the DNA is TGCGCCAGCAGCCCCAGACAGGGTGATCAGCCCCAGCATTTT. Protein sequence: CASSPRQGDQPQHF.

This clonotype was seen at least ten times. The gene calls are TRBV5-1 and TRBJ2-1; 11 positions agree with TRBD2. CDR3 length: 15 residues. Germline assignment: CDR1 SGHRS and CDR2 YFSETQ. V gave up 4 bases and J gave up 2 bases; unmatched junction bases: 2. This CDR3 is CASSTLAGAYNEQFF. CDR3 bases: TGCGCCAGCAGCACACTAGCGGGAGCCTACAATGAGCAGTTCTTC.

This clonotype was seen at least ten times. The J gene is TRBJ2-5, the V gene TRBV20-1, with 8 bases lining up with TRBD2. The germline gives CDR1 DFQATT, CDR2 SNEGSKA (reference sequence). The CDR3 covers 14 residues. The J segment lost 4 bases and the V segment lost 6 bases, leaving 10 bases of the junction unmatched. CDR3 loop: CSARPRTSLETQYF. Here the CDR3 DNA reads TGCAGTGCCCGACCTCGGACTAGCCTAGAGACCCAGTACTTC.

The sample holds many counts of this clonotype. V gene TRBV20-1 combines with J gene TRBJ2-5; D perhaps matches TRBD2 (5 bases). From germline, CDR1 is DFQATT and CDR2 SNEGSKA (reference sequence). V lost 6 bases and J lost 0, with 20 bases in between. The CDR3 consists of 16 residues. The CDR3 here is CSAPKSPSLYQETQYF. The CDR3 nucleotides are TGCAGTGCCCCCAAATCCCCTAGCCTGTACCAAGAGACCCAGTACTTC.

CDR3 nucleotide sequence: TGTGCCAGCAGTTCCATTCGGACTAGCGGGGAGTACCAAGAGACCCAGTACTTC. Its protein product is CASSSIRTSGEYQETQYF. The genes are TRBV28 and TRBJ2-5; 12 positions match TRBD2. This CDR3 region has 18 residues. Germline CDR1 MDHEN, CDR2 SYDVKM. With 4 bases clipped from V and 0 bases from J, the junction kept 9 bases outside the gene matches.

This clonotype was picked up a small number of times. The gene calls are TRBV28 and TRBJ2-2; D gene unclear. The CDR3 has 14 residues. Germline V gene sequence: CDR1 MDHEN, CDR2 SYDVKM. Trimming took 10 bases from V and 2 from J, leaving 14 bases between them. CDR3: CATLVGSNTGELFF. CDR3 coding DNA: TGTGCCACCCTCGTGGGGTCCAACACCGGGGAGCTGTTTTTT. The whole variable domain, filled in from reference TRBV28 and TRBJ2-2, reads DVKVTQSSRYLVKRTGEKVFLECVQDMDHENMFWYRQDPGLGLRLIYFSYDVKMKEKGDIPEGYSVSREKKERFSLILESASTNQTSMYLCATLVGSNTGELFFGEGSRLTVL.

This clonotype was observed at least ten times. CDR3 region: CSVSRPGTGQPQHF. CDR3 nucleotide sequence: TGCAGTGTTTCGCGCCCTGGGACAGGTCAGCCCCAGCATTTT. The V call is TRBV20-1, the J call TRBJ1-5, with 8 bases aligning to TRBD1. Germline loops: CDR1 DFQATT, CDR2 SNEGSKA (reference sequence). V lost 7 bases, J lost 6 bases, and 11 bases stayed unmatched. The CDR3 is 14 residues long.

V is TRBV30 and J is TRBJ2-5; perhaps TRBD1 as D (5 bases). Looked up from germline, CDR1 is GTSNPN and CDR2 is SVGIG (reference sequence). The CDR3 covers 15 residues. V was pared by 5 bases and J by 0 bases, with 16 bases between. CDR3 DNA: TGTGCCTGGTTAGACTTAGGGGTACACCAAGAGACCCAGTACTTC. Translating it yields CAWLDLGVHQETQYF.